Below, 29 T cell receptor beta chains from the same sample are listed, as sequenced in a study of T cells in women clearing cervical HPV infection. Profiled with immunoSEQ multiplex PCR; TCRdb holds only in-frame clones, not every one. This table holds 31,000 or so clones. Sequencing used blood buffy coat. Every receptor here comes from a woman between 18 and 69 years old with a cervical HPV16 infection that either progressed to CIN3+ or cleared (not recorded which).

Details on this clone: The CDR3 end lies 3 residues beyond the end of the read and is filled in from the germline J gene. This chain connects TRBV19 to TRBJ1-1, with 11 nucleotides matching TRBD1. The CDR3 sequence is 16 residues long. Germline CDR1 and CDR2: LNHDA and SQIVND (reference sequence). CDR3 bases read: TGTGCCAGTAGATCACCGGGACAGGGGGTAGGGGATACG. This gives the protein CASRSPGQGVGDT. The whole CDR3 sequence reads CASRSPGQGVGDTAFF.

A note on this clone: Read coverage stops 3 residues before the CDR3 terminus; the germline J gene supplies the remainder. This sequence joins TRBV7-2 and TRBJ1-1; the match to TRBD1 covers 9 bases. In germline, CDR1 is SGHTA, CDR2 FQGNSA. This CDR3 comprises 16 residues. V shed 4 bases and J 0 bases; nucleotides not matched to a gene: 6. CDR3 region: CASSSAGQGMNTEAFF. CDR3 DNA, as far as it was read: TGTGCCAGCAGCTCAGCGGGACAGGGAATGAACACTGAA.

A note on this clone: Sequencing ends 3 residues short of the CDR3 end; the germline J gene provides the rest. The rearrangement links TRBV30 to TRBJ2-7; D uncertain. The CDR3 length is 11 residues. The V end lost 4 bases, the J end lost 3 bases, and 7 bases lay between the germline ends. Per germline, CDR1 GTSNPN and CDR2 SVGIG (reference sequence). Here the CDR3 reads CAWTRGYEQYF. The DNA read from the CDR3 is TGTGCCTGGACTAGAGGCTACGAG.

Regarding this clone: Read data end 3 residues before the CDR3 end; the end is taken from the germline J gene. This chain joins TRBV2 and TRBJ2-7, with D perhaps matching TRBD1 (5 bases). This CDR3 spans 15 amino acids. Trimming shortened V by 2 bases and J by 0 bases, and 11 bases separated the two germline ends. Germline-derived CDR1 and CDR2 are SNHLY and FYNNEI. This CDR3 reads CASSEQGPGSYEQYF. CDR3 DNA, as far as it was read: TGTGCCAGCAGTGAACAGGGCCCGGGCTCCTACGAG.

As to this clone: The CDR3 end is not reached by the read, which stops 3 residues before it; the germline J gene fills it in. The V call is TRBV7-2, the J call TRBJ2-5, with 10 bases fitting TRBD1. V lost 8 bases, J lost 6 bases, and 6 bases stayed unmatched. Germline assignment: CDR1 SGHTA and CDR2 FQGNSA. The CDR3 consists of 13 residues. The CDR3 here is CASGTGVRKTQYF. The part of the CDR3 DNA that was read is TGTGCCAGCGGGACAGGGGTCCGAAAGACC.

Comments on this clone: The missing CDR3 end, 3 residues past where the read stops, is filled in from the germline J gene. The J gene is TRBJ1-5, the V gene TRBV24-1; D is unclear. V shed 1 base and J shed 0 bases, with 3 bases lying between them. Per germline, CDR1 KGHDR and CDR2 SFDVKD. This CDR3 comprises 14 residues. The covered CDR3 bases are TGTGCCACCAGTGATTTCGTTAGCAATCAGCCC. It translates to CATSDFVSNQP. From start to end, the CDR3 is CATSDFVSNQPQHF.

The CDR3 bases that were read are TGTGCCAGCAGTGACCCCGGGTCGATTAGGACCGGGGAG. Translation gives CASSDPGSIRTGE. The CDR3 reads in full as CASSDPGSIRTGELFF. This sequence joins TRBV2 and TRBJ2-2; D gene ambiguous. The read stops 3 residues short of the end of the CDR3; the missing end is completed from the germline J gene. The CDR3 is 16 amino acids. V was clipped by 3 bases and J by 5 bases, with 16 bases between them. Germline V gene sequence: CDR1 SNHLY, CDR2 FYNNEI.

Notes on this clone: The read ends 3 residues shy of where the CDR3 ends; the end is completed using the germline J gene. The J gene is TRBJ2-3, the V gene TRBV29-1, with D perhaps assigned TRBD1 or TRBD2 (6 bases each). Germline-derived CDR1 and CDR2 are SQVTM and ANQGSEA. This CDR3 is built from 14 residues. CDR3 DNA (partial): TGCAGCGTTGATCGGCAGGGGTTCCGGGAGACG. This sequence encodes CSVDRQGFRET. The entire CDR3 reads CSVDRQGFRETQYF.

Worth noting for this clone: Read sequence stops 3 residues before the CDR3 end, and the germline J gene provides the missing end. The V call is TRBV7-8, the J call TRBJ2-2; D is perhaps TRBD1 (6 bases). V lost 1 base to trimming and J lost 6 bases, with 15 bases between them. Looked up from germline, CDR1 is SGHVS and CDR2 is FQNEAQ. The CDR3 is 16 amino acids. The covered CDR3 bases are TGTGCCAGCAGCTTAGAAGCTGTGGGGGCGGCCGGGGAG. This codes for CASSLEAVGAAGE. The whole CDR3 is CASSLEAVGAAGELFF.

With respect to this clone: The CDR3 end falls 3 residues outside the read, so it is completed with the germline J gene. This chain uses TRBV18 with TRBJ2-2; 9 bases agree with TRBD1. From germline, CDR1 is KGHSH and CDR2 LQKENI. The CDR3 length is 17 residues. The CDR3 region is CASSPIPGQGFEEKLFF. The sequenced part of the CDR3 DNA is TGTGCCAGCTCACCAATCCCGGGACAGGGTTTTGAAGAAAAG.

Points on this clone: The CDR3 end falls 3 residues outside the read, so it is completed with the germline J gene. The chain joins TRBV19 to TRBJ1-4; a possible D gene is TRBD1 (6 bases). The germline V gene encodes CDR1 LNHDA and CDR2 SQIVND (reference sequence). The CDR3 runs 18 residues. Partial CDR3 DNA: TGTGCCAGTAGTCTCGGTCCGGGACACCTCTCTGGGGCCAACGTA. Protein: CASSLGPGHLSGANV. The full CDR3 reads CASSLGPGHLSGANVLFF.

As to this clone: One junction end disagrees with the germline gene, perhaps due to a read error. The CDR3 end lies 3 residues beyond the end of the read and is filled in from the germline J gene. The chain is built from TRBV4-2 and TRBJ1-2, with TRBD1 identical over 8 bases. Looked up from germline, CDR1 is LGHNA and CDR2 is YNFKEQ. The CDR3 runs 15 residues. The sequenced CDR3 bases are TGCGCCAGCAGCCAAGAACTCAGGGGGCACTATGGC. This gives the protein CASSQELRGHYG. The full-length CDR3 reads as CASSQELRGHYGYTF.

Worth noting for this clone: The read ends 3 residues before the CDR3 terminus; that terminus is restored from the germline J gene. The rearrangement joins TRBV19 to TRBJ1-2, with 7 nucleotides matching TRBD1. The CDR3 sequence is 14 residues long. CDR1 is LNHDA, CDR2 SQIVND, per germline (reference sequence). Incomplete CDR3 DNA: TGTGCCAGTAGTATGGGACAGACCTCCTACGAC. Its protein product is CASSMGQTSYD. The whole CDR3 sequence reads CASSMGQTSYDYTF.

A note on this clone: The CDR3 is cut off 3 residues early in the read; its end comes from the germline J gene. The V gene is TRBV10-3, the J gene TRBJ1-1, with D maybe TRBD1 (6 bases). CDR1 is ENHRY, CDR2 SYGVKD, per germline. CDR3 length equals 12 residues. The CDR3 bases that were read are TGTGCCATCAGTGCCGGGGGGACAGAA. Residues: CAISAGGTE. The CDR3 in full is CAISAGGTEAFF.

About this clone: With the read ending 3 residues before the CDR3 end, the germline J gene is used to fill in that end. This rearrangement joins TRBV19 to TRBJ2-7, with D unresolved. Germline CDR1 and CDR2: LNHDA and SQIVND (reference sequence). The CDR3 is 11 residues long. V was trimmed by 3 bases and J by 4 bases, leaving 4 bases between them. Incomplete CDR3 DNA: TGTGCCAGTAGTATCGGGTACGAG. This gives the protein CASSIGYE. The whole CDR3 sequence is CASSIGYEQYF.

As for this clone: The read ends 3 residues shy of where the CDR3 ends; the end is completed using the germline J gene. The V call is TRBV10-3, the J call TRBJ1-6; D might be TRBD1 (5 bases). The CDR3 covers 13 residues. CDR1 is ENHRY, CDR2 SYGVKD, per germline. V lost 1 base, J lost 9 bases, and 7 bases lay in between. CDR3 DNA (partial): TGTGCCATCAGTGAGTTGGGGGGTTCACCC. Translation gives CAISELGGSP. The entire CDR3 is CAISELGGSPLHF.

For this clone: The CDR3 goes on 3 residues after the read ends, and that part is filled in from the germline J gene. This chain uses TRBV7-9 with TRBJ2-3, with 8 bases identical to TRBD1. The CDR3 is 15 residues long. In germline, CDR1 is SEHNR, CDR2 FQNEAQ (reference sequence). The covered CDR3 bases are TGTGCCAGCAGCTTAGCGCCAGGGGGCGATCAGCCG. Its protein is CASSLAPGGDQP. The full-length CDR3 reads as CASSLAPGGDQPQYF. The full variable domain, completed using reference TRBV7-9 and TRBJ2-3, is DTGVSQNPRHKITKRGQNVTFRCDPISEHNRLYWYRQTLGQGPEFLTYFQNEAQLEKSRLLSDRFSAERPKGSFSTLEIQRTEQGDSAMYLCASSLAPGGDQPQYFGPGTRLTVL.

As for this clone: The CDR3 is cut off 3 residues early in the read; its end comes from the germline J gene. The chain employs TRBV7-3 and TRBJ1-2, with D hard to call. CDR1 and CDR2 from the germline V gene are SGHTA and FQGTGA. CDR3 length equals 13 residues. CDR3 amino acids: CASSLTSVADYTF. The sequenced CDR3 bases are TGTGCCAGCAGCTTAACGTCGGTAGCCGAC.

Frequency places this clone as medium-sized. The CDR3 end falls 3 residues outside the read, so it is completed with the germline J gene. The rearrangement uses TRBV18 and TRBJ2-5; 7 bases match TRBD2. After removal of 2 bases from V and 2 bases from J, the junction contained 2 bases not matched to a gene. The CDR3 loop spans 14 amino acids. CDR1 KGHSH and CDR2 LQKENI come from the germline V gene. The CDR3 DNA, read in part, is TGTGCCAGCTCACCAGGGACTACTCAAGAGACC. Its translation: CASSPGTTQET. The full CDR3 sequence reads CASSPGTTQETQYF.

A note on this clone: The read is 3 residues too short to cover the CDR3 end, so that end is filled in from the germline J gene. The chain links TRBV7-2 to TRBJ1-2; maybe TRBD1 (5 bases). The length of the CDR3 is 12 residues. With 5 bases removed from V and 6 bases from J, the gap between germline ends came to 10 bases. Germline-derived CDR1 and CDR2 are SGHTA and FQGNSA. The CDR3 protein is CASSPGTDGYTF. The CDR3 DNA, read in part, is TGTGCCAGCAGCCCCGGGACTGATGGC.

Concerning this clone: The CDR3 end falls 3 residues outside the read, so it is completed with the germline J gene. V and J are TRBV19 and TRBJ1-2, with D possibly being TRBD1 (6 bases). The CDR3 has 14 amino acids. Germline CDR1 LNHDA, CDR2 SQIVND (reference sequence). The DNA read from the CDR3 is TGTGCCAGTAGTAATGGCCAGGGGCGCTCCGAC. It encodes CASSNGQGRSD. The entire CDR3 protein reads CASSNGQGRSDYTF.

Notes on this clone: Sequencing ends 3 residues short of the CDR3 end; the germline J gene provides the rest. The V call is TRBV5-6, the J call TRBJ2-4, with TRBD1 matching 7 bases. Trimming at V came to 3 bases and at J to 1 base, leaving 4 bases not matched to a gene. The CDR3 runs to 15 residues. Germline values: CDR1 SGHDT, CDR2 YYEEEE. The chain's CDR3 is CASSSLGGAKNIQYF. The sequenced CDR3 bases are TGTGCCAGCAGCTCGTTAGGGGGCGCCAAAAACATT.

Comment on this clone: The read ends 3 residues before the CDR3 terminus; that terminus is restored from the germline J gene. This chain connects TRBV18 to TRBJ2-3, with TRBD1 matching 7 bases. Germline values: CDR1 KGHSH, CDR2 LQKENI. The CDR3 totals 15 residues. The CDR3 bases that were read are TGTGCCAGCTCACCGACAGGGCATAGCAATCAGCCG. It encodes CASSPTGHSNQP. Given in full, the CDR3 is CASSPTGHSNQPQYF.

The CDR3 spells CAWSRTVFDTDTYTF. The CDR3 DNA, read in part, is TGTGCCTGGAGTCGTACAGTATTCGACACAGATACC. The chain couples TRBV30 to TRBJ1-2; D not certain. The read terminates 3 residues ahead of where the CDR3 ends, so the germline J gene completes it. Germline V gene data show CDR1 as GTSNPN and CDR2 as SVGIG (reference sequence). This CDR3 comprises 15 residues.

In the case of this clone: The CDR3 end lies 3 residues beyond the end of the read and is filled in from the germline J gene. The chain uses TRBV2 and TRBJ1-2; perhaps TRBD1 as D (5 bases). This CDR3 region has 16 residues. The germline gives CDR1 SNHLY, CDR2 FYNNEI. CDR3 amino acids: CASSGLAGGSSYDYTF. The DNA read from the CDR3 is TGTGCCAGCAGTGGACTAGCGGGGGGGAGCTCCTACGAC. Using reference TRBV2 and TRBJ1-2 for the parts outside the CDR3, the full variable domain is EPEVTQTPSHQVTQMGQEVILRCVPISNHLYFYWYRQILGQKVEFLVSFYNNEISEKSEIFDDQFSVERPDGSNFTLKIRSTKLEDSAMYFCASSGLAGGSSYDYTFGSGTRLTVV.

Turning to this clone: Sequencing ends 3 residues short of the CDR3 end; the germline J gene provides the rest. The V and J genes are TRBV7-9 and TRBJ2-7; TRBD2 matches at 8 bases. Per germline, CDR1 SEHNR and CDR2 FQNEAQ (reference sequence). This CDR3 contains 12 residues. With 11 bases clipped from V and 5 bases from J, the junction kept 8 bases outside the gene matches. Partial CDR3 DNA: TGTGCCGCTGGCCGGGGGGGAAACGAG. Protein product: CAAGRGGNE. The whole CDR3 region reads CAAGRGGNEQYF.

With respect to this clone: The sequenced fragment ends 3 residues before the CDR3 boundary, so the rest is inferred from the germline J gene. V is TRBV15 and J is TRBJ2-1; 10 bases line up with TRBD2. The CDR3 runs 16 residues. CDR1 LNHNV and CDR2 YYDKDF come from the germline V gene (reference sequence). J lost 7 bases, V lost 0 bases, and 6 bases had no gene match. The DNA read from the CDR3 is TGTGCCACCAGCAGAGATTGGGCTAGCGGGGGAAATGAG. Translating it yields CATSRDWASGGNE. The full-length CDR3 reads as CATSRDWASGGNEQFF.

Concerning this clone itself: The CDR3 end falls 3 residues outside the read, so it is completed with the germline J gene. This chain joins TRBV20-1 and TRBJ1-5; a possible D gene is TRBD1 (5 bases). The CDR3 runs to 15 residues. Trimming took off 2 bases at V and 3 bases at J, with 14 bases between the two ends. Germline-derived CDR1 and CDR2 are DFQATT and SNEGSKA (reference sequence). The CDR3 protein is CSARSGLGFNQPQHF. CDR3 DNA, as far as it was read: TGCAGTGCTAGATCAGGGTTGGGCTTCAATCAGCCC.

A note on this clone: The missing CDR3 end, 3 residues past where the read stops, is filled in from the germline J gene. V is TRBV18 and J is TRBJ1-1; D not resolved. CDR3 length: 13 residues. Germline CDR1 KGHSH, CDR2 LQKENI. The part of the CDR3 DNA that was read is TGTGCCAGCTCACAGTCCGGGGTCAAAGAG. Encoded protein: CASSQSGVKE. The entire CDR3 protein reads CASSQSGVKEAFF.